Below, one T cell receptor (beta chain) is given with its context. The sample is drawn from a study of CD8 T cells in Susac syndrome. This CDR3 contains 12 residues. In germline, CDR1 is MNHEY, CDR2 SMNVEV (reference sequence). With 8 bases clipped from V and 6 bases from J, the junction kept 5 bases outside the gene matches. Bulk CD8+ and CD4+ cells came from magnetic negative isolation; CD8+ TEMRA by FACS. The authors reverse transcribed about 0.5 to 1 ug RNA with random hexamers. Amplification of TCR beta CDR3 spanned 54 Vbeta and 13 Jbeta via immunoSEQ multiplex PCR. Via MiXCR, TCRdb re-called the immunoSEQ multiplex PCR reads, giving one row per CDR3 protein. The repertoire holds 250,000 to 300,000 distinct CDR3 sequences, with about 88% as singletons.

The chain recombines TRBV27 with TRBJ2-3; 7 positions agree with TRBD2. The clonotype was recovered from a human donor with multiple sclerosis. Sequenced sample: CD8+ T cells from PBMCs. Here the CDR3 DNA reads TGTGCCAGCCGCGGGGGAGTTGATACGCAGTATTTT. This codes for CASRGGVDTQYF.